Below are 13 T cell receptor beta chains sequenced from a single sample in a study of cytomegalovirus exposure and HLA in healthy donors. The PCR had 60 Vbeta and 13 Jbeta primers. The method was immunoSEQ multiplex PCR; TCRdb's version includes in-frame clones alone and lacks a portion of them. The sample yields roughly 100,000 clones, approximately 83% seen once. The material sequenced was PBMCs. Source of these receptors: a man in his forties or fifties in good health and CMV-seronegative.

The chain is built from TRBV27 and TRBJ2-7; 10 bases fit TRBD2. The J segment lost 2 bases and the V segment lost 0 bases, leaving 7 bases of the junction unmatched. CDR1 is MNHEY, CDR2 SMNVEV, per germline (reference sequence). The CDR3 runs to 17 residues. CDR3 in amino acids: CASSLSVASGRAYEQYF. The DNA of the CDR3 is TGTGCCAGCAGTTTATCAGTGGCGAGCGGGAGGGCCTACGAGCAGTACTTC.

This rearrangement joins TRBV7-3 to TRBJ2-5, with 7 bases lining up with TRBD2. CDR1 is SGHTA and CDR2 is FQGTGA in the germline V gene. V lost 2 bases, J lost 2 bases, and 5 bases stayed unmatched. This CDR3 is 15 amino acids long. Written as DNA, the CDR3 is TGTGCCAGCAGCTTAGGGGGGGGTGTTCAAGAGACCCAGTACTTC. Translation gives CASSLGGGVQETQYF. The entire variable domain, with the rest obtained from reference TRBV7-3 and TRBJ2-5, is as follows: GAGVSQTPSNKVTEKGKYVELRCDPISGHTALYWYRQSLGQGPEFLIYFQGTGAADDSGLPNDRFFAVRPEGSVSTLKIQRTERGDSAVYLCASSLGGGVQETQYFGPGTRLLVL.

This chain uses TRBV18 with TRBJ2-7; D is possibly TRBD2 (6 bases). Deletions cut 3 bases from V and 2 bases from J, with 17 bases between. Per the germline V gene, CDR1 is KGHSH and CDR2 is LQKENI. There are 16 residues in the CDR3. The CDR3, as DNA: TGTGCCAGCTCACCGGCCGGAGGGGCCACGACCTACGAGCAGTACTTC. Translation: CASSPAGGATTYEQYF.

The chain recombines TRBV29-1 with TRBJ2-5; weak D call: TRBD2 (7 bases). Germline-derived CDR1 and CDR2 are SQVTM and ANQGSEA. The CDR3 sequence is 13 residues long. Trimming cost V 7 bases and J 7 bases, with 19 bases left between them. CDR3 nucleotide sequence: TGCAGCGGAACAGAGGGGGGGCGAGGGACCCAGTACTTC. This gives the protein CSGTEGGRGTQYF.

V is TRBV5-1 and J is TRBJ2-1, with TRBD2 as a possible D gene (5 bases). V was shortened by 4 bases and J by 0 bases, with 23 bases between the two germline ends. Germline values: CDR1 SGHRS, CDR2 YFSETQ. The CDR3 totals 19 residues. CDR3 amino acids: CASSPSRAADWSSYNEQFF. CDR3 coding DNA: TGCGCCAGCAGCCCATCCCGGGCGGCGGACTGGAGCTCCTACAATGAGCAGTTCTTC. The full variable domain, its missing parts supplied by reference TRBV5-1 and TRBJ2-1, is KAGVTQTPRYLIKTRGQQVTLSCSPISGHRSVSWYQQTPGQGLQFLFEYFSETQRNKGNFPGRFSGRQFSNSRSEMNVSTLELGDSALYLCASSPSRAADWSSYNEQFFGPGTRLTVL.

In its sample, this clone was seen a few times. Other DNA sequences from this sample encode an identical CDR3 as well. The chain links TRBV6-5 to TRBJ1-1; D gene ambiguous. The CDR3 spans 13 residues. Trimming removed 3 bases at V and 1 base at J, with 6 bases between. Germline V lookup: CDR1 MNHEY, CDR2 SVGAGI. The CDR3 here is CASSYQENTEAFF. CDR3 coding DNA: TGTGCCAGCAGTTATCAGGAGAACACTGAAGCTTTCTTT.

This sequence joins TRBV7-2 and TRBJ2-7; 9 bases agree with TRBD2. Germline V lookup: CDR1 SGHTA, CDR2 FQGNSA. Trimming removed 5 bases from V and 0 bases from J; junction bases left unmatched: 5. The CDR3 has 15 residues. CDR3 nucleotides: TGTGCCAGCAGCCCTAGCGGGGTTAGCTCCTACGAGCAGTACTTC. This translates into CASSPSGVSSYEQYF.

The rearrangement joins TRBV5-1 to TRBJ2-1, with 9 bases matching TRBD1. This CDR3 comprises 15 residues. Unmatched junction bases numbered 4, after V lost 4 bases and J lost 2 bases. Germline CDR1 is SGHRS and CDR2 is YFSETQ. The CDR3 region is CASSLDRGAYNEQFF. The CDR3 DNA sequence: TGCGCCAGCAGCCTCGACAGGGGGGCCTACAATGAGCAGTTCTTC.

V usage is TRBV6-1 and J usage is TRBJ2-1, with D perhaps TRBD1 (5 bases). V was clipped by 2 bases and J by 3 bases, with 11 bases between them. Germline V gives CDR1 MNHNS, CDR2 SASEGT. The CDR3 runs 15 residues. CDR3 in DNA: TGTGCCAGCAGTGAATCTACAGGAAACTACAATGAGCAGTTCTTC. Its protein product is CASSESTGNYNEQFF.

V gene TRBV15 combines with J gene TRBJ2-7; 7 nucleotides align to TRBD1. The junction had 10 bases not matched to a gene; V was cut back by 6 bases and J by 5 bases. The CDR3 spans 14 residues. CDR1 is LNHNV, CDR2 YYDKDF, per germline (reference sequence). The CDR3 sequence: CATSRSRGRDEQYF. CDR3 sequence (DNA): TGTGCCACCAGTAGGTCCAGGGGGAGAGACGAGCAGTACTTC.

The chain uses TRBV7-2 and TRBJ2-7; D gene unclear. V lost 6 bases, J lost 1 base, and 4 bases lay in between. Germline lookup yields CDR1 SGHTA and CDR2 FQGNSA. The CDR3 has 11 amino acids. In nucleotides, the CDR3 is TGTGCCAGCAGTGCGTCCTACGAGCAGTACTTC. Protein: CASSASYEQYF.

This sequence joins TRBV6-5 and TRBJ2-7; D call uncertain. The CDR3 length is 11 residues. Per the germline V gene, CDR1 is MNHEY and CDR2 is SVGAGI. Between the trimmed V and J ends, which lost 4 bases and 6 bases, there was a span of 7 bases. CDR3 region: CASSSPGEQYF. For the CDR3, the DNA is TGTGCCAGCAGTTCCCCGGGCGAGCAGTACTTC.

This chain links TRBV6-1 with TRBJ2-5, with TRBD1 as a possible D gene (5 bases). Trimming stripped 6 bases from V and 5 bases from J, with 16 bases between. Germline V gene data show CDR1 as MNHNS and CDR2 as SASEGT. The CDR3 totals 14 residues. CDR3 DNA sequence: TGTGCCAGCAGACGGACATCTGGGTGGGAGACCCAGTACTTC. Translation gives CASRRTSGWETQYF.